Here is one TCR beta chain with its context. What it recognizes is unknown. The data were taken from a study of cytomegalovirus exposure and HLA in healthy donors. It was with 60 Vbeta and 13 Jbeta primers that the PCR ran. Using immunoSEQ multiplex PCR, the repertoire was profiled, and TCRdb retains in-frame clones only, with some absent. This table has 200,000 to 250,000 clones, about 83% appearing once. Study-level results: The authors enumerated 180 or so TCR beta chains as linked to cytomegalovirus. Accurate prediction of most subjects' HLA-A and HLA-B alleles from TCR beta sequences was reported. Reported results showed that the classifier diagnosed cytomegalovirus status with high specificity and sensitivity. Fewer N-insertions than the approximately 700-donor mean were reportedly shown by an Asian-associated ancestry cluster in a later analysis.

The sequence was obtained from a woman in her forties or fifties in good health and CMV-seropositive. Sequences were obtained from PBMCs.

The CDR3 region has the DNA TGTGCCAGCAGTTTATTATCACAGGGGTCCATGAACACTGAAGCTTTCTTT. Translating gives CASSLLSQGSMNTEAFF. V is TRBV28 and J is TRBJ1-1, with 7 bases that match TRBD1. The V gene's germline CDR1 is MDHEN and CDR2 SYDVKM. The J segment lost 0 bases and the V segment lost 1 base, leaving 8 bases of the junction unmatched. This CDR3 is built from 17 residues.